Detailed here is one T cell receptor (beta chain). Its antigen is not identified. Because the CDR3's place on the DNA is in doubt, the DNA is left out and the CDR3 is given as listed by TCRdb. The germline V gene encodes CDR1 SEHNR and CDR2 FQNEAQ (reference sequence). The CDR3 spans 21 amino acids, including both terminal residues. Exclusion criteria comprised uncontrolled infection, other autoimmune disease, pregnancy or lactation. Ahead of any ophthalmopathy symptoms, the blood sample was obtained at the first diagnosis of hyperthyroidism. This record belongs to a study of T cells in Graves' hyperthyroidism and ophthalmopathy. Study outcomes and limitations: Most thyroid-expanded clonotypes above 0.001 were also found in blood.

RNA transcripts served as the template for amplifying TCR beta CDR3 regions. RT-PCR in the first round (using the HTBI primer set) targeted the TCR CDR3. In TCRdb, the multiplex PCR reads were re-called with MiXCR into one record per CDR3 protein. The sample shows tens of thousands of distinct CDR3 sequences, 49% of them seen only once. The clonotype was recovered from a woman in her fifties or sixties with Graves' hyperthyroidism that later progressed to Graves' ophthalmopathy. The chain joins TRBV7-9 to TRBJ2-7; the table calls TRBD2, which could not be checked here. Input material: blood. CDR3 amino acids: CASSFYICSASRAVGGYEQYF.